A single sample is the source of the 16 T cell receptor beta chains below, sequenced in a study of CD4 T cells in relation to SARS-CoV-2 and coronaviruses. TCRdb keeps only in-frame clones here, not all; method: immunoSEQ multiplex PCR. Of tens of thousands of clones listed, roughly 70% were seen once; the top ten hold under 20%. Before the COVID-19 pandemic, during about 2011-2019, CD4+ T cells were taken from unexposed donors. After about 10 days of culture, CD4+ T cells were isolated. No cognate antigen is known for these TCRs. The sequencing input was CD4+ T cells from PBMCs, cultured in vitro. The receptors stem from a human donor in good health.

This chain uses TRBV3-1 (or the pseudogene TRBV3-2) with TRBJ2-5; D might be TRBD1 or TRBD2, each matching 5 bases. Trimming removed 4 bases at V and 5 bases at J, with 17 bases between. Germline lookup yields CDR1 LGHDT and CDR2 YNNKEL (reference sequence). The CDR3 totals 15 residues. The CDR3 loop is CASSLPRGGPETQYF. CDR3 coding DNA: TGTGCCAGCAGCCTCCCTCGGGGCGGGCCGGAGACCCAGTACTTC.

The V and J genes are TRBV3-1 (or the pseudogene TRBV3-2) and TRBJ1-2; TRBD1 matches at 7 bases. The CDR3 runs to 17 residues. Losses at the gene ends were 2 bases for V and 3 bases for J; bases not matched to a gene: 12. Germline CDR1 LGHDT, CDR2 YNNKEL (reference sequence). CDR3 nucleotide sequence: TGTGCCAGCAGCCAATTTAGCAGCGCAGGGGGGGACTATGGCTACACCTTC. Translated: CASSQFSSAGGDYGYTF.

The chain recombines TRBV6-6 with TRBJ2-7; D is undetermined. The ends were cut back, 4 bases at V and 6 bases at J, with 7 bases in the middle. CDR3 length: 11 amino acids. Germline assignment: CDR1 MNHNY and CDR2 SVGAGI (reference sequence). CDR3 nucleotide sequence: TGTGCCAGCAGTTCGGCTAGCGAGCAGTACTTC. Translation gives CASSSASEQYF.

V usage is TRBV4-3 and J usage is TRBJ1-2; D unclear. There are 14 residues in the CDR3. The V end lost 0 bases, the J end lost 5 bases, and 10 bases lay between the germline ends. Germline V gives CDR1 LGHNA, CDR2 YSLEER. The CDR3 here is CASSQDHTKYGYTF. As DNA, the CDR3 is TGCGCCAGCAGCCAAGATCATACGAAATATGGCTACACCTTC.

A note on this clone: The germline gene is not matched at one end of the junction; a read error may be the cause. This sequence joins TRBV11-2 and TRBJ1-2; D is possibly TRBD1 (6 bases). CDR1 and CDR2 (germline): SGHAT, FQNNGV. The CDR3 runs 13 residues. CDR3 residues: CASSLTLREGVAF. In DNA form, the CDR3 reads TGTGCCAGCAGCCTAACCCTAAGGGAGGGGGTCGCCTTC.

The gene calls are TRBV19 and TRBJ1-4; 9 positions match TRBD1. Germline V gene data show CDR1 as LNHDA and CDR2 as SQIVND (reference sequence). V gave up 5 bases and J gave up 6 bases; unmatched junction bases: 7. The CDR3 length is 15 residues. CDR3 sequence: CASSPGTGRHEKLFF. CDR3 nucleotide sequence: TGTGCCAGTAGTCCTGGGACAGGGAGGCATGAAAAACTGTTTTTT.

The gene calls are TRBV12-3 or TRBV12-4 and TRBJ1-6; D gene uncertain. The CDR3 is 13 amino acids. Trimming took 2 bases from V and 10 from J, leaving 9 bases between them. The chain's CDR3 is CASSLSISSPLHF. The CDR3 DNA is TGTGCCAGCAGTTTATCTATATCGTCACCCCTCCACTTT.

V is TRBV11-3 and J is TRBJ2-7; possible D gene TRBD1, 5 bases. V was cut by 4 bases and J by 3 bases, with 7 bases left in between. CDR3 size: 12 residues. Per the germline V gene, CDR1 is SGHNT and CDR2 is YENEEA. Written as DNA, the CDR3 is TGTGCCAGCAGCTCCGACAGCTACGAGCAGTACTTC. This gives the protein CASSSDSYEQYF.

This chain connects TRBV20-1 to TRBJ1-5, with D perhaps matching TRBD1 (6 bases). This CDR3 has 14 amino acids. V was clipped by 3 bases and J by 6 bases, with 15 bases between them. Germline CDR1 DFQATT, CDR2 SNEGSKA (reference sequence). DNA for the CDR3: TGCAGTGCTAGTCCGGACAGCAAGGGTCAGCCCCAGCATTTT. Amino acid sequence: CSASPDSKGQPQHF.

This CDR3 reads CASSPRGYGYTF. Here the CDR3 DNA reads TGTGCCAGCAGCCCCCGGGGCTATGGCTACACCTTC. The gene calls are TRBV7-2 and TRBJ1-2, with D unclear. V was pared by 5 bases and J by 4 bases, with 8 bases between. The CDR3 sequence is 12 residues long. Germline V gene lookup returns CDR1 SGHTA and CDR2 FQGNSA.

This clone was seen a handful of times. V usage is TRBV5-4 and J usage is TRBJ1-6; 9 nucleotides line up with TRBD1. The germline V gene encodes CDR1 SGHNT and CDR2 YYREEE (reference sequence). J was trimmed by 9 bases and V by 5 bases; bases with no gene match: 6. This CDR3 has 14 residues. This CDR3 reads CASSSGTGTSPLHF. Here the CDR3 DNA reads TGTGCCAGCAGTTCCGGGACAGGGACTTCACCCCTCCACTTT.

The rearrangement joins TRBV6-1 to TRBJ1-2; D is perhaps TRBD1 (5 bases). CDR3 length equals 16 residues. Trimming took 3 bases from V and 4 from J, leaving 18 bases between them. The germline CDR1 and CDR2 sequences are MNHNS and SASEGT. This CDR3 reads CASSEGGQGTIYGYTF. The CDR3 nucleotides read TGTGCCAGCAGTGAGGGGGGTCAGGGTACCATCTATGGCTACACCTTC.

V gene TRBV7-2 combines with J gene TRBJ2-1; 7 nucleotides line up with TRBD2. V gave up 5 bases and J gave up 5 bases; unmatched junction bases: 9. Per germline, CDR1 SGHTA and CDR2 FQGNSA. The CDR3 extends over 15 amino acids. CDR3 protein: CASSPWIGTNNEQFF. CDR3 DNA sequence: TGTGCCAGCAGCCCTTGGATAGGGACTAACAATGAGCAGTTCTTC.

The V gene is TRBV30, the J gene TRBJ1-5, with a tentative D call TRBD1 (6 bases). The V gene lost 3 bases and the J gene lost 1 base, with 16 bases spanning the gap. CDR1 GTSNPN and CDR2 SVGIG come from the germline V gene (reference sequence). This CDR3 comprises 16 residues. CDR3 residues: CAWSLRGSGSNQPQHF. CDR3 coding DNA: TGTGCCTGGAGCCTCAGGGGCTCGGGAAGCAATCAGCCCCAGCATTTT.

The rearrangement links TRBV7-2 to TRBJ1-1; D possibly corresponds to TRBD1 (5 bases). The length of the CDR3 is 14 residues. Germline assignment: CDR1 SGHTA and CDR2 FQGNSA. V dropped 1 base and J dropped 3 bases, with 9 bases sitting between them. The chain's CDR3 is CASSLGLGDTEAFF. The CDR3 DNA reads as TGTGCCAGCAGCTTAGGTTTGGGGGACACTGAAGCTTTCTTT. The complete variable domain, with remaining parts taken from reference TRBV7-2 and TRBJ1-1, reads GAGVSQSPSNKVTEKGKDVELRCDPISGHTALYWYRQSLGQGLEFLIYFQGNSAPDKSGLPSDRFSAERTGGSVSTLTIQRTQQEDSAVYLCASSLGLGDTEAFFGQGTRLTVV.

As DNA, the CDR3 is TGTGCCAGCAGCTTAGAACGTCGGCTAAACTATGGCTACACCTTC. It codes for CASSLERRLNYGYTF. The J gene is TRBJ1-2, the V gene TRBV11-1; D unclear. The V end was cut by 1 base, the J end by 2 bases, with 11 bases between. The germline V gene encodes CDR1 SGHAT and CDR2 FQDESV (reference sequence). The CDR3 sequence is 15 residues long.